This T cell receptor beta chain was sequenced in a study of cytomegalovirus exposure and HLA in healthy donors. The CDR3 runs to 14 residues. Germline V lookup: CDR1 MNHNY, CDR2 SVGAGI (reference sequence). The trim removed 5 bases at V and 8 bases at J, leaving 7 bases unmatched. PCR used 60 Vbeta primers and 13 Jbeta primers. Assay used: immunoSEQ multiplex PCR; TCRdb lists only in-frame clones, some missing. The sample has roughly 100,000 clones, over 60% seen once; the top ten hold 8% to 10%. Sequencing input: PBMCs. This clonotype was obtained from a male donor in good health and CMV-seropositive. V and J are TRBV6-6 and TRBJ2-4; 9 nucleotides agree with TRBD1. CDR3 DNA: TGTGCCAGCAGTGCTACAGGGGGCTGGGACATTCAGTACTTC. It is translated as CASSATGGWDIQYF.